These T cell receptor beta chains were read from a single sample in a study of T cells in narcolepsy. Produced via immunoSEQ multiplex PCR; TCRdb's table is partial and in-frame only. The sample has about 25,000 clones, 80% to 90% seen once; the top ten hold about 1.3%. Sequences were obtained from CD45RA- memory CD4+ T cells from PBMCs. The source of these receptors is a human donor with narcolepsy. The CDR3 runs from the conserved cysteine through the conserved F or W. The order of the fields is clone size, V gene, D gene, J gene, CDR3 protein, CDR3 DNA. A D gene is named only where the DNA matches it firmly. Expanded clones are given a class, and other clones once, few, many or no size at all.

clone_size: .; v_call: TRBV6-6; d_call: .; j_call: TRBJ2-5; cdr3_aa: CASNLQGGAQETQYF; cdr3_nt: TGTGCCAGCAATCTCCAGGGGGGTGCCCAAGAGACCCAGTACTTC
clone_size: .; v_call: TRBV6-5; d_call: .; j_call: TRBJ1-5; cdr3_aa: CASSYSQAYQPQHF; cdr3_nt: TGTGCCAGCAGTTACTCGCAAGCTTATCAGCCCCAGCATTTT
clone_size: .; v_call: TRBV27; d_call: .; j_call: TRBJ1-2; cdr3_aa: CASSLDGMGTNYGYTF; cdr3_nt: TGTGCCAGCAGTTTAGACGGAATGGGCACTAACTATGGCTACACCTTC
clone_size: .; v_call: TRBV5-6; d_call: .; j_call: TRBJ1-2; cdr3_aa: CASSLDSRGYTF; cdr3_nt: TGTGCCAGCAGTCTGGACAGTCGCGGCTACACCTTC
clone_size: few; v_call: TRBV5-4; d_call: .; j_call: TRBJ2-5; cdr3_aa: CASSLEGHAETQYF; cdr3_nt: TGTGCCAGCAGCTTGGAGGGTCATGCGGAGACCCAGTACTTC
clone_size: .; v_call: TRBV28; d_call: TRBD2; j_call: TRBJ2-1; cdr3_aa: CASSGLAASTYNEQFF; cdr3_nt: TGTGCCAGCAGTGGACTAGCGGCCTCCACCTACAATGAGCAGTTCTTC
clone_size: .; v_call: TRBV29-1; d_call: TRBD1; j_call: TRBJ1-2; cdr3_aa: CSVFVPGQLYGYTF; cdr3_nt: TGCAGCGTTTTTGTACCGGGACAGCTTTATGGCTACACCTTC
clone_size: .; v_call: TRBV7-2; d_call: TRBD2; j_call: TRBJ2-3; cdr3_aa: CASSFPASGISDTQYF; cdr3_nt: TGTGCCAGCAGCTTTCCTGCCAGCGGGATCTCAGATACGCAGTATTTT
clone_size: .; v_call: TRBV4-3; d_call: TRBD1; j_call: TRBJ1-6; cdr3_aa: CASSQDFWTGNSPLHF; cdr3_nt: TGCGCCAGCAGCCAAGATTTTTGGACAGGGAATTCACCCCTCCACTTT
clone_size: .; v_call: TRBV6-5; d_call: .; j_call: TRBJ2-5; cdr3_aa: CASSPFFSGETQYF; cdr3_nt: TGTGCCAGCAGTCCATTCTTTTCCGGTGAGACCCAGTACTTC
clone_size: .; v_call: TRBV19; d_call: .; j_call: TRBJ1-5; cdr3_aa: CASRGPTHQPQHF; cdr3_nt: TGTGCCAGTAGAGGACCCACTCATCAGCCCCAGCATTTT
clone_size: .; v_call: TRBV11-3; d_call: TRBD1; j_call: TRBJ2-1; cdr3_aa: CASSNRGNEQFF; cdr3_nt: TGTGCCAGCAGTAACAGGGGGAATGAGCAGTTCTTC
clone_size: .; v_call: TRBV29-1; d_call: TRBD1; j_call: TRBJ1-2; cdr3_aa: CSAGQGTAYGYTF; cdr3_nt: TGCAGCGCCGGACAGGGAACCGCCTATGGCTACACCTTC